Sequencing of this T cell receptor (beta chain) was carried out in a study of blood T cell repertoires in COVID-19. Study summary: Some COVID-19 samples were acute and others convalescent; all came from the United States, Italy and Spain. PBMCs, B-cell-depleted T cells, or T cells were the source of the cDNA or gDNA that made up the material.

The ends lost 2 bases at V and 4 bases at J; junction bases unmatched: 1. The germline V gene has CDR1 MNHEY and CDR2 SVGAGI. The CDR3 sequence is 15 residues long. The protocol was immunoSEQ multiplex PCR, while the TCRdb copy is restricted to in-frame clones and leaves out a portion. The table shows 130,000 to 150,000 clones, with about nine tenths occurring only once. The clonotype originates from a woman between 45 and 65 years old with acute or convalescent COVID-19. Sequenced input: peripheral blood. The chain combines TRBV6-5 with TRBJ2-2; 10 nucleotides align to TRBD2. Written as DNA, the CDR3 is TGTGCCAGCAGTTACAGCGGGAGGGCCACCGGGGAGCTGTTTTTT. Protein product: CASSYSGRATGELFF.